The 4 T cell receptor beta chains given below trace back to one sample, sequenced in a study of blood T cell repertoires in COVID-19. Libraries were prepared by immunoSEQ multiplex PCR; TCRdb keeps only in-frame clonotypes and omits some of them. The sample shows approximately 260,000 clones, roughly 91% of them seen only once. The sequenced sample consisted of PBMCs or T cells enriched from blood (not recorded which). These receptors all stem from an older woman who had recovered from COVID-19.

This rearrangement joins TRBV28 to TRBJ1-4, with D perhaps matching TRBD1 (5 bases). The CDR3 spans 14 residues. V lost 7 bases, J lost 8 bases, and 17 bases lay in between. The germline gives CDR1 MDHEN, CDR2 SYDVKM. CDR3: CASTQNPGGEKLFF. The CDR3 DNA follows: TGTGCCAGCACCCAAAACCCGGGGGGAGAAAAACTGTTTTTT.

This rearrangement joins TRBV7-2 to TRBJ1-5, with 11 bases fitting TRBD1. This CDR3 contains 15 residues. V gave up 5 bases and J gave up 4 bases; unmatched junction bases: 4. CDR1 SGHTA and CDR2 FQGNSA come from the germline V gene. The CDR3 is CASSPGQGANQPQHF. The CDR3 nucleotides are TGTGCCAGCAGCCCCGGACAGGGGGCAAATCAGCCCCAGCATTTT. The entire variable domain, with the rest obtained from reference TRBV7-2 and TRBJ1-5, is as follows: GAGVSQSPSNKVTEKGKDVELRCDPISGHTALYWYRQSLGQGLEFLIYFQGNSAPDKSGLPSDRFSAERTGGSVSTLTIQRTQQEDSAVYLCASSPGQGANQPQHFGDGTRLSIL.

The chain has TRBV10-1 and TRBJ1-5, with no clear D. CDR1 is WNHNN and CDR2 is SYGVQD in the germline V gene (reference sequence). Trimming cost V 4 bases and J 4 bases, with 17 bases left between them. The length of the CDR3 is 16 residues. The CDR3 spells CASSGWRRWMNQPQHF. As DNA, the CDR3 is TGCGCCAGCAGTGGATGGAGAAGGTGGATGAATCAGCCCCAGCATTTT.

J is TRBJ2-7 and V is TRBV3-1 (or the pseudogene TRBV3-2); 11 bases match TRBD2. CDR1 LGHDT and CDR2 YNNKEL come from the germline V gene (reference sequence). The CDR3 runs 17 residues. Losses at the gene ends were 4 bases for V and 2 bases for J; bases not matched to a gene: 10. CDR3 amino acids: CASSPATSGVSAYEQYF. CDR3 sequence (DNA): TGTGCCAGCAGCCCCGCGACTAGCGGGGTTTCAGCCTACGAGCAGTACTTC.